A single T cell receptor beta chain is shown here with its context. This entry belongs to a study of blood T cell repertoires in COVID-19. Study context: Acute and convalescent COVID-19 specimens originated in the United States, Italy and Spain. T cells, B-cell-depleted T cells, or PBMCs supplied cDNA or gDNA.

The V gene's germline CDR1 is MNHNY and CDR2 SVGAGI (reference sequence). Between the trimmed V and J ends, which lost 7 bases and 0 bases, there was a span of 10 bases. The CDR3 is 14 residues long. In the authors' workflow: Quantification of nucleated cells was approximated via reference gene primer amplification. Using immunoSEQ multiplex PCR, the repertoire was profiled, and TCRdb retains in-frame clones only, with some absent. Clone size and the V and J calls come from that table; the DNA yielded D and trimming. Seen here are 65,000 to 100,000 clones, roughly 80% observed once, and the top ten hold around 12%.

The sequenced sample was peripheral blood. This rearrangement joins TRBV6-6 to TRBJ1-3; D gene uncertain. The TCR comes from a human donor in a cohort sampled during active COVID-19. This chain's CDR3 is CASTAGSSGNTIYF. CDR3 DNA: TGTGCCAGCACCGCCGGGAGCTCTGGAAACACCATATATTTT.